This T cell receptor (beta chain) is from a study of tumor and adjacent non-tumor tissue in lung cancer. For the study at large: Histology: 12 adenocarcinoma, 2 squamous cell carcinoma, 1 small cell lung cancer. On average, productive TCRbeta reads reached around 4 million per sample.

No cell sorting was done before RNA was extracted from the tissue. Between August and November 2014, newly diagnosed, chemotherapy-naive lung cancer patients underwent thoracic surgery in China. A modified ARM-PCR protocol with three rounds of nested PCR amplified TCRbeta. TCRdb analysed the multiplex PCR reads with MiXCR anew, one entry per CDR3 protein. The sample consists of about 110,000 distinct CDR3 sequences, more than 60% of them appearing once. The material sequenced was lung tumor tissue. The TCR originated in a woman aged 55 to 70 with non-small cell lung cancer.

The chain's CDR3 is CASSQMLQAVAALHF. The CDR3 bases are TGTGCCAGCAGCCAAATGTTGCAGGCCGTTGCAGCTCTCCACTTT. The V call is TRBV14, the J call TRBJ1-6; no reliable D call. V was pared by 2 bases and J by 16 bases, with 21 bases between. The CDR3 consists of 15 residues. In germline, CDR1 is SGHDN, CDR2 FVKESK.